This T cell receptor beta chain was sequenced for a study of OX40 agonist ivuxolimab in advanced cancers. On the study more broadly: Among those enrolled, mean age was approximately 60 years (range about 23 to 85) and 82.7% were male.

Losses at the gene ends were 3 bases for V and 3 bases for J; bases not matched to a gene: 4. Germline V gene sequence: CDR1 KGHSH, CDR2 LQKENI. This CDR3 spans 14 amino acids. The repertoire was sequenced with immunoSEQ multiplex PCR; TCRdb's copy has only in-frame clones and lacks some. The repertoire holds fewer than 55,000 clones, with roughly four fifths as singletons. The sample here was CD4+ or CD8+ T cells sorted from blood, taken in a trial of the OX40 agonist ivuxolimab. The rearrangement joins TRBV18 to TRBJ1-1; 7 nucleotides align to TRBD1. This receptor was identified in an adult with an advanced solid tumor such as melanoma, head and neck, liver or kidney cancer. The CDR3 sequence is CASSPGQPDTEAFF. CDR3 in DNA: TGTGCCAGCTCACCGGGACAGCCGGACACTGAAGCTTTCTTT.